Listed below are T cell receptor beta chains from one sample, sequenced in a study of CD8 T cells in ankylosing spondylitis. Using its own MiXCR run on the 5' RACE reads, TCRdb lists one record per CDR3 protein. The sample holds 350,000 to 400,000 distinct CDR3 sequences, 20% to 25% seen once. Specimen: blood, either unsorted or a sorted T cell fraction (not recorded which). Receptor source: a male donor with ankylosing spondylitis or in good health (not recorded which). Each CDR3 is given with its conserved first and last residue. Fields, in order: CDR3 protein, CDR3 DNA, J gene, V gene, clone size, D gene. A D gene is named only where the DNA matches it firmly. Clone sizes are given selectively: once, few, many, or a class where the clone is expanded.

CASSDRDAIQETQYF,TGTGCCAGCAGCGACCGGGACGCTATTCAAGAGACCCAGTACTTC,TRBJ2-5,TRBV7-6,few,.
CSAETGVSDSPLHF,TGCAGTGCTGAGACAGGGGTATCGGATTCACCCCTCCACTTT,TRBJ1-6,TRBV20-1,few,TRBD1
CASSLIMGHYEQYF,TGTGCCAGCAGCCTGATTATGGGACACTACGAGCAGTACTTC,TRBJ2-7,TRBV11-2,few,.
CASSQEISDGYTF,TGTGCCAGCAGCCAAGAAATCTCCGATGGCTACACCTTC,TRBJ1-2,TRBV3-1,.,.
CASSYSAPWSYNEQFF,TGTGCCAGCAGTTACTCGGCTCCTTGGTCCTACAATGAGCAGTTCTTC,TRBJ2-1,TRBV6-5,.,.
CASTLGVGLNTEAFF,TGTGCCAGCACCCTAGGGGTAGGGCTGAACACTGAAGCTTTCTTT,TRBJ1-1,TRBV12-3/TRBV12-4,few,.
CASSFVGEQYF,TGTGCCAGCAGCTTTGTAGGGGAGCAGTACTTC,TRBJ2-7,TRBV11-2,.,.
CASSYGLNPYEQYF,TGTGCCAGCAGTTACGGACTTAATCCCTACGAGCAGTACTTC,TRBJ2-7,TRBV28,.,.
CASSQSYLAGGPGYNEQFF,TGTGCCAGCAGCCAATCATACCTAGCGGGGGGGCCAGGCTACAATGAGCAGTTCTTC,TRBJ2-1,TRBV16,.,TRBD2
CASSATPHNTGELFF,TGTGCCAGCAGCGCAACCCCCCATAACACCGGGGAGCTGTTTTTT,TRBJ2-2,TRBV7-9,.,.
CASSLDGHQRTSSTDTQYF,TGCGCCAGCAGCTTGGATGGGCACCAGCGGACTTCTAGCACAGATACGCAGTATTTT,TRBJ2-3,TRBV5-1,.,.
CASSLDGSNQPQHF,TGTGCCAGCAGTTTAGACGGGAGCAATCAGCCCCAGCATTTT,TRBJ1-5,TRBV12-3/TRBV12-4,few,.
CASSYVIGQPGTDTQYF,TGTGCCAGCAGTTACGTGATCGGGCAGCCAGGCACAGATACGCAGTATTTT,TRBJ2-3,TRBV6-5,few,.
CASNGGLRGTEAFF,TGCGCCAGCAACGGGGGATTGCGTGGCACTGAAGCTTTCTTT,TRBJ1-1,TRBV5-1,.,.
CASSDAGELFF,TGCGCCAGCAGTGATGCCGGGGAGCTGTTTTTT,TRBJ2-2,TRBV10-2,few,.
CSARLGTVSSYEQYF,TGCAGTGCTAGATTAGGGACCGTTAGCTCCTACGAGCAGTACTTC,TRBJ2-7,TRBV20-1,many,.
CASSPFGGSYNEQFF,TGTGCCAGCAGCCCCTTCGGGGGCTCCTACAATGAGCAGTTCTTC,TRBJ2-1,TRBV6-1,.,.
CASSYPLGTTRGELFF,TGTGCCAGCAGTTACCCACTCGGGACGACTCGCGGGGAGCTGTTTTTT,TRBJ2-2,TRBV6-5,few,.
CSASQTVFDEQYF,TGCAGTGCTTCGCAGACAGTTTTCGACGAGCAGTACTTC,TRBJ2-7,TRBV20-1,.,.
CASSQTGRDIYNEQFF,TGTGCCAGCAGCCAAACAGGGAGGGATATATACAATGAGCAGTTCTTC,TRBJ2-1,TRBV7-2,few,.
CASRPRSTDTQYF,TGTGCCAGCAGGCCGAGAAGCACAGATACGCAGTATTTT,TRBJ2-3,TRBV3-1,.,.
CASSEVSGSYNEQFF,TGTGCCAGCAGTGAAGTTTCGGGGAGCTACAATGAGCAGTTCTTC,TRBJ2-1,TRBV2,few,.
CSKGLWGEQFF,TGCAGCAAAGGACTCTGGGGGGAGCAGTTCTTC,TRBJ2-1,TRBV29-1,.,.